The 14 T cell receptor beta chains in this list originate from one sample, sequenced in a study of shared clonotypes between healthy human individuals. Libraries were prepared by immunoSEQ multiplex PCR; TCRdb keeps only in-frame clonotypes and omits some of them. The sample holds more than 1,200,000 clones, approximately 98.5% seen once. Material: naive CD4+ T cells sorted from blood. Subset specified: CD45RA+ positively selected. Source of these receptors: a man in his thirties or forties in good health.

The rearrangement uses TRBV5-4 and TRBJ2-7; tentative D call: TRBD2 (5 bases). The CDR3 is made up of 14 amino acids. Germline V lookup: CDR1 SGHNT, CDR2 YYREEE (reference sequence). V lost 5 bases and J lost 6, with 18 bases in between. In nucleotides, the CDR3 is TGTGCCAGCAGACTGGACTTTTTTGAAGGCGAGCAGTACTTC. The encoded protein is CASRLDFFEGEQYF.

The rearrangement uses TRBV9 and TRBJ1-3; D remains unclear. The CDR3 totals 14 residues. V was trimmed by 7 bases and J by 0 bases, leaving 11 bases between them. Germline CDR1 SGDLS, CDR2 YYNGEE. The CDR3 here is CASGVRSSGNTIYF. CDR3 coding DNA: TGTGCCAGCGGTGTAAGAAGCTCTGGAAACACCATATATTTT.

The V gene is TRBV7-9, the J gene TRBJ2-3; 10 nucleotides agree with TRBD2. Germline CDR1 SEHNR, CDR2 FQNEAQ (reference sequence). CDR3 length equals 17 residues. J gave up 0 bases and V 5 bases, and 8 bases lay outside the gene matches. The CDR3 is CASSRRGLAISTDTQYF. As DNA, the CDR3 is TGTGCCAGCAGCCGAAGGGGACTAGCGATAAGCACAGATACGCAGTATTTT.

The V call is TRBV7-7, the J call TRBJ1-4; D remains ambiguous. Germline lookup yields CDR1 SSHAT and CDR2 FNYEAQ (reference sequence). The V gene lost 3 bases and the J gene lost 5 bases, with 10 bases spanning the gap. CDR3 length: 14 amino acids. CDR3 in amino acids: CASSFKGGNEKLFF. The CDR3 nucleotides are TGTGCCAGCAGCTTCAAGGGCGGCAATGAAAAACTGTTTTTT.

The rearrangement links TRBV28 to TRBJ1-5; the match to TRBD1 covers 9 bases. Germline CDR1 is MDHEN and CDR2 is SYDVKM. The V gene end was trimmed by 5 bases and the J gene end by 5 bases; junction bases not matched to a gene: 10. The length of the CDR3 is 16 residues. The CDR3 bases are TGTGCCAGCAGTGCGTCCGGGACAGGGTTTCATCAGCCCCAGCATTTT. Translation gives CASSASGTGFHQPQHF.

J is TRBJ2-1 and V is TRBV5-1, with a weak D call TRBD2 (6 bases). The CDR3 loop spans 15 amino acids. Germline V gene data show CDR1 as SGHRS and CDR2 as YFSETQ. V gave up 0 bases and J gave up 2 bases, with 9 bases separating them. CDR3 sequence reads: CASSLVLAPYNEQFF. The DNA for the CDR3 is TGCGCCAGCAGCTTGGTACTAGCCCCCTACAATGAGCAGTTCTTC.

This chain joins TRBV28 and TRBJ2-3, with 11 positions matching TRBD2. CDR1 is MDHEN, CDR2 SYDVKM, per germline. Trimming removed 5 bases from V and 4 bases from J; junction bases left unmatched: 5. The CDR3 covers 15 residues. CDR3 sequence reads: CASSAGLAVPDTQYF. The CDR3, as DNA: TGTGCCAGCAGTGCGGGACTAGCGGTCCCAGATACGCAGTATTTT.

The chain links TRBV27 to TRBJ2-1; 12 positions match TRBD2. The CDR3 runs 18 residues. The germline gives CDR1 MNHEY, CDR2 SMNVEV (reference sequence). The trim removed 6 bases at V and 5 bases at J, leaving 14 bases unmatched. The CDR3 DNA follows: TGTGCCAGCAGGCGCATTCGACTAGCGGGAGTTCCGGACAATGAGCAGTTCTTC. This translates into CASRRIRLAGVPDNEQFF.

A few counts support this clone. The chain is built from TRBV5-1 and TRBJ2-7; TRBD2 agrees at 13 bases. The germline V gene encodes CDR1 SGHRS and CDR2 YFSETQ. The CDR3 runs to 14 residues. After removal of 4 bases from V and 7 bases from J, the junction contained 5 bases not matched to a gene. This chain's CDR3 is CASSRTSGSGEQYF. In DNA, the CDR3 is TGCGCCAGCAGCCGGACTAGCGGGAGTGGGGAGCAGTACTTC.

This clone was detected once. The DNA for the CDR3 is TGTGCCAGCAGCCAAGTGACAGGGAGGAACACCGGGGAGCTGTTTTTT. This sequence encodes CASSQVTGRNTGELFF. The V gene is TRBV27, the J gene TRBJ2-2; 7 nucleotides agree with TRBD1. J gave up 1 base and V 6 bases, and 8 bases lay outside the gene matches. Germline loops: CDR1 MNHEY, CDR2 SMNVEV (reference sequence). This CDR3 comprises 16 residues.

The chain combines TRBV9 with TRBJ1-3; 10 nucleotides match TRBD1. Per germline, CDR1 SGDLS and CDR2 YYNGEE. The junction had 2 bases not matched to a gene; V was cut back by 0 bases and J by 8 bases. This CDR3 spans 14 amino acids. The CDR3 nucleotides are TGTGCCAGCAGCGTAGGGGACAGGGGTGACACCATATATTTT. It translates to CASSVGDRGDTIYF.

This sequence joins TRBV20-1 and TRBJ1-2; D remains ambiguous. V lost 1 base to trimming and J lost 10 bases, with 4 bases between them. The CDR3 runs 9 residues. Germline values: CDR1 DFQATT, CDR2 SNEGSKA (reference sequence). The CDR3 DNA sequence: TGCAGTGCTAGAGGACTCTACACCTTC. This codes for CSARGLYTF.

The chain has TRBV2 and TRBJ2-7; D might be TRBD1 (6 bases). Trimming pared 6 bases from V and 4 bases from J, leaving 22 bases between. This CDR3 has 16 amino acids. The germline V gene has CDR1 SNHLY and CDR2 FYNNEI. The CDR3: CASSARVGAASYEQYF. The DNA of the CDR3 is TGTGCCAGCAGCGCGAGGGTGGGGGCAGCTTCGTACGAGCAGTACTTC. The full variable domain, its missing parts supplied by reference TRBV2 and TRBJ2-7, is EPEVTQTPSHQVTQMGQEVILRCVPISNHLYFYWYRQILGQKVEFLVSFYNNEISEKSEIFDDQFSVERPDGSNFTLKIRSTKLEDSAMYFCASSARVGAASYEQYFGPGTRLTVT.

CDR3 DNA sequence: TGTGCCAGTAGTATGACAGGGTCCGGAAACACCATATATTTT. It translates to CASSMTGSGNTIYF. The rearrangement joins TRBV19 to TRBJ1-3; 7 nucleotides agree with TRBD1. Looked up from germline, CDR1 is LNHDA and CDR2 is SQIVND (reference sequence). The V segment lost 3 bases and the J segment 4 bases; nucleotides outside the gene matches: 3. CDR3 size: 14 residues.